A selection of T cell receptor beta chains follows, all from one sample in a study of shared clonotypes between healthy human individuals. The protocol was immunoSEQ multiplex PCR, while the TCRdb copy is restricted to in-frame clones and leaves out a portion. In the table there are about 480,000 clones, about 75% of which are singletons. Sample: PBMCs. Receptors originate from a woman aged 40-49 years in good health. Some clones in this sample may be carry-over from other donors' samples. CDR3s include the opening cysteine and the closing phenylalanine or tryptophan. A D gene is named only where the DNA matches it firmly. Size is stated for part of the rows, as once, few or many counts, or as a class when the clone is expanded.

d_gene	abundance	v_gene	j_gene	CDR3nt	CDR3aa
.	.	TRBV11-2	TRBJ2-7	TGTGCCAGCAGCCCCATCCTCTACGAGCAGTACTTC	CASSPILYEQYF
.	.	TRBV18	TRBJ2-7	TGTGCCAGCTCACCCCGGATAGCGGACTACTACGAGCAGTACTTC	CASSPRIADYYEQYF
.	.	TRBV28	TRBJ1-2	TGTGCCAGCAGTTTTCAAATGGCTTCCTATGGCTACACCTTC	CASSFQMASYGYTF
.	.	TRBV6-1	TRBJ2-7	TGTGCCAGCAGTGAAGCGGATTCCTACGAGCAGTACTTC	CASSEADSYEQYF
TRBD1	.	TRBV7-2	TRBJ1-2	TGTGCCAGCAGCCGGGACAGGGCCTTAGTTGGCTACACCTTC	CASSRDRALVGYTF
.	.	TRBV21-1	TRBJ2-1	TGTGCCAGCAGCTCCATGGCATCAGCGGGCTACAATGAGCAGTTCTTC	CASSSMASAGYNEQFF
.	.	TRBV4-2	TRBJ2-5	TGTGCCAGCAGCACCCGGTACCAAGAGACCCAGTACTTC	CASSTRYQETQYF
TRBD2	.	TRBV27	TRBJ2-7	TGTGCCAGCAGTTTATACCTAGCGGGAGGCGAGCAGTACTTC	CASSLYLAGGEQYF
.	.	TRBV5-4	TRBJ1-6	TGTGCCAGCAGCGGATATAATTCACCCCTCCACTTT	CASSGYNSPLHF
.	.	TRBV9	TRBJ2-2	TGTGCCAGCAGCCAGCGGGCCAGCGACTACACCGGGGAGCTGTTTTTT	CASSQRASDYTGELFF
TRBD2	.	TRBV28	TRBJ2-1	TGTGCCAGCAGTTCCGGGACTAGCGACTACAATGAGCAGTTCTTC	CASSSGTSDYNEQFF
.	once	TRBV6-5	TRBJ1-1	TGTGCCAGCAATCCCTCCCCAGGCATGAACACTGAAGCTTTCTTT	CASNPSPGMNTEAFF
.	.	TRBV4-2	TRBJ1-1	TGTGCCAGCAGCTTGGGCAGGGGAACTGAAGCTTTCTTT	CASSLGRGTEAFF
TRBD2	few	TRBV7-2	TRBJ2-7	TGTGCCAGCAGCTCAAGCGGGAACTCCTACGAGCAGTACTTC	CASSSSGNSYEQYF
.	.	TRBV7-3	TRBJ2-2	TGTGCCAGCAGCAGCAGAGGAGGCGGGGAGCTGTTTTTT	CASSSRGGGELFF
.	.	TRBV6-1	TRBJ2-6	TGTGCCAGCAGTGATTCAGGCACCTCTGGGGCCAACGTCCTGACTTTC	CASSDSGTSGANVLTF
TRBD1	.	TRBV10-2	TRBJ1-5	TGCGCCAGCAGTGAGCCCTGGGGACAGGGATTTCAGCCCCAGCATTTT	CASSEPWGQGFQPQHF
TRBD1	.	TRBV7-6	TRBJ2-2	TGTGCCAGCAGCTTGAGGGGGGCCGGGACAGGGAACACCGGGGAGCTGTTTTTT	CASSLRGAGTGNTGELFF
.	.	TRBV19	TRBJ2-3	TGTGCCAGTAGTCCAAGGGGACTGCGCACAGATACGCAGTATTTT	CASSPRGLRTDTQYF
TRBD1	.	TRBV5-1	TRBJ2-7	TGCGCCAGCCGACGAAACCCCGGGACAGGGGGGTACGAGCAGTACTTC	CASRRNPGTGGYEQYF
TRBD1	.	TRBV11-2	TRBJ2-2	TGTGCCAGCAGCCCCTTGGGACAGGCATTATACTCTGGGGAGCTGTTTTTT	CASSPLGQALYSGELFF
.	.	TRBV27	TRBJ2-7	TGTGCCAGCAGTTTAGGGGGGAATTCCTACGAGCAGTACTTC	CASSLGGNSYEQYF
.	.	TRBV28	TRBJ1-2	TGTGCCAGCAGGTGGAATAGCTATGGCTACACCTTC	CASRWNSYGYTF
.	.	TRBV7-9	TRBJ2-1	TGTGCCAGCAGCCCGGTAGGGCCCAATGAGCAGTTCTTC	CASSPVGPNEQFF
.	.	TRBV28	TRBJ2-3	TGTGCCAGCAGTATGACTGGAGGAAGGGATACGCAGTATTTT	CASSMTGGRDTQYF
TRBD1	.	TRBV11-2	TRBJ1-1	TGTGCCAGCAGCGCGGGGACAGGGTGGTCTGAAGCTTTCTTT	CASSAGTGWSEAFF
TRBD2	.	TRBV5-5	TRBJ2-2	TGTGCCAGCAGCCCCGGACTAGCGGGAGAACGCAGGGAGCTGTTTTTT	CASSPGLAGERRELFF
.	once	TRBV7-9	TRBJ1-4	TGTGCCAGCAGCCAAGCCGTACGGAATAATGAAAAACTGTTTTTT	CASSQAVRNNEKLFF
.	few	TRBV7-8	TRBJ1-5	TGTGCCAGCAGCCCACGGGGGCCCAATCAGCCCCAGCATTTT	CASSPRGPNQPQHF
.	.	TRBV7-9	TRBJ2-7	TGTGCCAGAAAAAACAGGGAACCCTACGAGCAGTACTTC	CARKNREPYEQYF
TRBD1	once	TRBV7-6	TRBJ2-5	TGTGCCAGCAGCTCCCTCCCGGGACAGGGTTTGGGGGAGACCCAGTACTTC	CASSSLPGQGLGETQYF
.	.	TRBV7-9	TRBJ1-1	TGTGCCAGCGGCGGGGGGGCCCTGAACACTGAAGCTTTCTTT	CASGGGALNTEAFF
.	.	TRBV11-2	TRBJ2-5	TGTGCCAGCAGCTTAGATGGAGGGACCCAAGAGACCCAGTACTTC	CASSLDGGTQETQYF
TRBD1	once	TRBV29-1	TRBJ2-7	TGCAGCGTCACTACCGGGACAGGGGGTGTCGAGCAGTACTTC	CSVTTGTGGVEQYF
.	.	TRBV28	TRBJ2-7	TGTGCCAGCAGTTTAGGAAGGAGCTCCTACGAGCAGTACTTC	CASSLGRSSYEQYF
.	.	TRBV5-4	TRBJ1-2	TGTGCCAGCAGCCGCGGGACAAACTATGGCTACACCTTC	CASSRGTNYGYTF
.	.	TRBV5-1	TRBJ2-5	TGCGCCAGCAGCTCCGGTCGGGGAGCCGGGTCCTTTGAGACCCAGTACTTC	CASSSGRGAGSFETQYF
.	once	TRBV6-1	TRBJ1-3	TGTGCCAGCAGTGATCAACCCCCCGGGGCCCCAGGAAACACCATATATTTT	CASSDQPPGAPGNTIYF
TRBD1	.	TRBV9	TRBJ1-4	TGTGCCAGCAGCGTCTCCGGGACAGGGGATGAAAAACTGTTTTTT	CASSVSGTGDEKLFF
TRBD2	.	TRBV13	TRBJ2-1	TGTGCCAGCAGCTTAGAGGGGGGAGCGGGAGTGGCTGAGCAGTTCTTC	CASSLEGGAGVAEQFF
TRBD1	.	TRBV20-1	TRBJ1-1	TGCAGTGCTATGGGACAGTTTGAAGCTTTCTTT	CSAMGQFEAFF
TRBD2	few	TRBV4-2	TRBJ2-2	TGTGCCAGCAGCCAAGGGACTAGCGGGAGTGGTACCGGGGAGCTGTTTTTT	CASSQGTSGSGTGELFF
TRBD1	.	TRBV28	TRBJ1-1	TGTGCCAACTCGAGGGGGCGCGGCACTGAAGCTTTCTTT	CANSRGRGTEAFF
.	.	TRBV5-4	TRBJ2-7	TGTGCCAGCACCCATGCCGGGACAACCTACGAGCAGTACTTC	CASTHAGTTYEQYF
TRBD1	.	TRBV9	TRBJ2-4	TGTGCCAGCAGCGCCCGGGACAGCAAAAACATTCAGTACTTC	CASSARDSKNIQYF
TRBD2	.	TRBV28	TRBJ2-1	TGTGCCAGCAGTCGGACTAGGTGGGGTACAGGTGAGCAGTTCTTC	CASSRTRWGTGEQFF
TRBD1	.	TRBV10-2	TRBJ2-1	TGCGCCAGCAGGCCCGGGGGACAGGCAAGCTCTTACAATGAGCAGTTCTTC	CASRPGGQASSYNEQFF
.	.	TRBV7-9	TRBJ1-1	TGTGCCAGCAGCCCTGAGGTAGGGACTGAAGCTTTCTTT	CASSPEVGTEAFF
.	.	TRBV11-2	TRBJ2-7	TGTGCCAGCAGCTTCGACCCTACTAGTTCCTACGAGCAGTACTTC	CASSFDPTSSYEQYF
.	.	TRBV27	TRBJ1-5	TGTGCCTGCCGGAGGGGAATCGATAGCAATCAGCCCCAGCATTTT	CACRRGIDSNQPQHF
TRBD1	.	TRBV30	TRBJ2-3	TGTGCCTGGAGCCGAGGGGGCGGAGAGGATACGCAGTATTTT	CAWSRGGGEDTQYF
TRBD2	.	TRBV2	TRBJ2-3	TGTGCCAGCAGTGGTCGGCTAGCGGGAGAGGGCACAGATACGCAGTATTTT	CASSGRLAGEGTDTQYF
.	few	TRBV15	TRBJ2-6	TGTGCCACCAGCAGAGACCCGGGAACTGGGGCCAACGTCCTGACTTTC	CATSRDPGTGANVLTF
TRBD2	.	TRBV2	TRBJ2-1	TGTGCCAGCAAGCAAAAACTAGCGGGTAATGAGCAGTTCTTC	CASKQKLAGNEQFF
TRBD1	.	TRBV15	TRBJ2-3	TGTGCCACCAGCAAAGGACAGGGAACAGATACGCAGTATTTT	CATSKGQGTDTQYF